Below are 23 T cell receptor beta chains sequenced from a single sample in a study of T-cell reconstitution after alpha-beta-depleted transplantation in children. Unique molecular identifiers were incorporated into the prepared TCRbeta library. TCRdb re-analysed the PCR reads in MiXCR, keeping a single row per CDR3 protein. The data hold approximately 980,000 distinct CDR3 sequences, with around 30% observed a single time. Sequenced material: PBMCs, mostly from graft donor cells, taken 360 days after TCRalphabeta/CD19-depleted stem cell transplant. Receptors originate from a boy younger than two who had a stem cell transplant for SCID, so the T cells may come from the graft donor.

J is TRBJ2-1 and V is TRBV12-3 or TRBV12-4; D not certain. V lost 3 bases and J lost 4, with 10 bases in between. This CDR3 is 14 amino acids long. The CDR3 nucleotides are TGTGCCAGCAGTTTTGGCGTGGGATACAATGAGCAGTTCTTC. Amino acid sequence: CASSFGVGYNEQFF.

Only a few counts were recorded for this clonotype. This rearrangement joins TRBV7-2 to TRBJ2-5; 7 bases align to TRBD1. Trimming removed 2 bases from V and 7 bases from J; junction bases left unmatched: 4. The CDR3 loop spans 13 amino acids. Germline assignment: CDR1 SGHTA and CDR2 FQGNSA. CDR3 loop: CASSLTGVVTQYF. In DNA form, the CDR3 reads TGTGCCAGCAGCTTAACAGGGGTCGTGACCCAGTACTTC.

This clonotype turned up a few times. This chain links TRBV29-1 with TRBJ1-1; the match to TRBD1 covers 10 bases. V lost 7 bases and J lost 4; bases outside the gene matches: 3. Germline CDR1 and CDR2: SQVTM and ANQGSEA. CDR3 length: 12 residues. The CDR3 DNA is TGCAGCGGGACAGGGGGTAGCACTGAAGCTTTCTTT. Translation gives CSGTGGSTEAFF.

This CDR3 reads CATERQGRGNEQFF. CDR3 bases: TGTGCCACCGAACGACAGGGCCGGGGGAATGAGCAGTTCTTC. The rearrangement links TRBV27 to TRBJ2-1, with D perhaps matching TRBD1 (7 bases). V was clipped by 10 bases and J by 7 bases, with 20 bases between them. Germline values: CDR1 MNHEY, CDR2 SMNVEV (reference sequence). This CDR3 has 14 amino acids.

This clonotype occurred many times. V is TRBV28 and J is TRBJ2-1, with TRBD1 matching over 12 bases. The V and J ends lost 4 bases and 2 bases, in that order; junction bases with no gene match: 12. This CDR3 has 19 residues. CDR1 and CDR2 from the germline V gene are MDHEN and SYDVKM. This CDR3 reads CASSYYRDRGLKAYNEQFF. In DNA form, the CDR3 reads TGTGCCAGCAGTTACTATCGGGACAGGGGGCTCAAGGCCTACAATGAGCAGTTCTTC.

This clonotype came up a few times. V gene TRBV7-2 combines with J gene TRBJ1-3; TRBD1 might be the D (5 bases). This CDR3 spans 15 amino acids. Trimming removed 4 bases at V and 9 bases at J, with 19 bases between. The V gene's germline CDR1 is SGHTA and CDR2 FQGNSA. This chain's CDR3 is CASSSGGTQKATIYF. DNA for the CDR3: TGTGCCAGCAGCTCCGGGGGGACCCAAAAGGCCACCATATATTTT.

The V and J genes are TRBV5-4 and TRBJ2-5; 15 positions agree with TRBD2. This CDR3 has 16 residues. CDR1 and CDR2 (germline): SGHNT, YYREEE (reference sequence). The V and J ends lost 4 bases and 5 bases, in that order; junction bases with no gene match: 6. For the CDR3, the DNA is TGTGCCAGCAGCCGGACTAGCGGGGGGGCGGGGGAGACCCAGTACTTC. As protein: CASSRTSGGAGETQYF.

This clonotype was observed a few times. The V gene is TRBV4-3, the J gene TRBJ2-3; D perhaps matches TRBD2 (5 bases). The CDR3 is 18 amino acids. The V end lost 0 bases, the J end lost 1 base, and 17 bases lay between the germline ends. Per germline, CDR1 LGHNA and CDR2 YSLEER. CDR3 sequence: CASSQEAVAVLGTDTQYF. For the CDR3, the DNA is TGCGCCAGCAGCCAAGAGGCCGTCGCCGTACTAGGCACAGATACGCAGTATTTT.

The chain employs TRBV4-2 and TRBJ2-2, with D tentatively TRBD1 or TRBD2 (5 bases each). Deletions cut 0 bases from V and 3 bases from J, with 14 bases between. The length of the CDR3 is 17 residues. The V gene's germline CDR1 is LGHNA and CDR2 YNFKEQ. This CDR3 is CASSQEGLAGDTGELFF. The CDR3 DNA is TGTGCCAGCAGCCAAGAGGGGCTAGCTGGAGACACCGGGGAGCTGTTTTTT.

This clonotype was seen a handful of times. The V gene is TRBV6-5, the J gene TRBJ1-1; TRBD1 matches 9 bases. The CDR3 spans 16 residues. The J segment lost 7 bases and the V segment lost 2 bases, leaving 11 bases of the junction unmatched. The germline gives CDR1 MNHEY, CDR2 SVGAGI. This CDR3 is CASSYAGHRGPGEAFF. The CDR3 DNA sequence: TGTGCCAGCAGTTACGCGGGGCACAGGGGGCCGGGTGAAGCTTTCTTT.

This clonotype was counted a few times. J is TRBJ2-5 and V is TRBV12-3 or TRBV12-4; possible D gene TRBD1, 6 bases. This CDR3 has 16 amino acids. V lost 1 base and J lost 2, with 14 bases in between. CDR3 protein: CASSLGVGAIQETQYF. In DNA form, the CDR3 reads TGTGCCAGCAGTTTAGGTGTGGGGGCCATACAAGAGACCCAGTACTTC.

This clonotype was observed a handful of times. The chain employs TRBV7-6 and TRBJ1-4; TRBD1 agrees at 8 bases. Looked up from germline, CDR1 is SGHVS and CDR2 is FNYEAQ. CDR3 length equals 14 residues. Unmatched junction bases numbered 2, after V lost 1 base and J lost 7 bases. CDR3 sequence (DNA): TGTGCCAGCAGCTTAGGGGACAGGACTGAAAAACTGTTTTTT. It is translated as CASSLGDRTEKLFF.

V is TRBV7-8 and J is TRBJ2-1, with D unresolved. CDR3 length equals 16 residues. V lost 5 bases, J lost 5 bases, and 19 bases lay in between. Germline V CDR1 and CDR2: SGHVS, FQNEAQ. CDR3 bases: TGTGCCAGCAGCCTCTACGTTGACGCCGCCAACAATGAGCAGTTCTTC. Protein product: CASSLYVDAANNEQFF.

This chain connects TRBV7-3 to TRBJ2-2; the match to TRBD2 covers 9 bases. The CDR3 consists of 18 residues. Unmatched junction bases numbered 8, after V lost 0 bases and J lost 3 bases. Germline V gives CDR1 SGHTA, CDR2 FQGTGA. CDR3 residues: CASSLTIQRGAYTGELFF. In DNA, the CDR3 is TGTGCCAGCAGCTTAACGATTCAGCGGGGGGCTTACACCGGGGAGCTGTTTTTT.

This clonotype has more than one count but fewer than ten. J is TRBJ2-3 and V is TRBV5-6; 9 bases line up with TRBD1. The CDR3 length is 15 residues. CDR1 is SGHDT, CDR2 YYEEEE, per germline. The junction had 7 bases not matched to a gene; V was cut back by 3 bases and J by 5 bases. CDR3 region: CASSWGRTGVDTQYF. The CDR3 DNA follows: TGTGCCAGCAGCTGGGGACGGACAGGGGTAGATACGCAGTATTTT. Variable domain in full (rest from reference TRBV5-6 and TRBJ2-3): DAGVTQSPTHLIKTRGQQVTLRCSPKSGHDTVSWYQQALGQGPQFIFQYYEEEERQRGNFPDRFSGHQFPNYSSELNVNALLLGDSALYLCASSWGRTGVDTQYFGPGTRLTVL.

This chain uses TRBV7-9 with TRBJ2-2, with 7 bases identical to TRBD2. The junction had 2 bases not matched to a gene; V was cut back by 2 bases and J by 5 bases. From germline, CDR1 is SEHNR and CDR2 FQNEAQ (reference sequence). This CDR3 is 14 amino acids long. In DNA form, the CDR3 reads TGTGCCAGCAGCTTACTACTAGCGACCGGGGAGCTGTTTTTT. Its translation: CASSLLLATGELFF.

The chain employs TRBV12-3 or TRBV12-4 and TRBJ2-2; D is ambiguous. The germline V and J ends were trimmed by 3 bases and 6 bases, with 8 bases remaining between them. The CDR3 extends over 13 amino acids. This CDR3 is CASSLEFPGELFF. In nucleotides, the CDR3 is TGTGCCAGCAGTTTGGAGTTTCCCGGGGAGCTGTTTTTT.

In its sample, this clonotype was seen a few times. The chain combines TRBV27 with TRBJ2-3, with D tentatively TRBD1 or TRBD2 (6 bases each). The CDR3 runs to 18 residues. With 5 bases removed from V and 0 bases from J, the gap between germline ends came to 21 bases. Looked up from germline, CDR1 is MNHEY and CDR2 is SMNVEV (reference sequence). In DNA form, the CDR3 reads TGTGCCAGCAGTGCCCGCTTAGGGGGGACCTCTAGCACAGATACGCAGTATTTT. This codes for CASSARLGGTSSTDTQYF.

V and J are TRBV11-3 and TRBJ1-2, with D perhaps matching TRBD1 (6 bases). Germline CDR1 reads SGHNT; CDR2 reads YENEEA. The CDR3 is made up of 16 amino acids. The V and J ends lost 6 bases and 0 bases respectively, with 17 bases between them. CDR3: CASRMLVGQANYGYTF. The CDR3 DNA reads as TGTGCCAGCAGGATGCTTGTGGGACAAGCTAACTATGGCTACACCTTC.

This clonotype was counted between two and nine times. The chain recombines TRBV2 with TRBJ2-1; 7 bases match TRBD2. The CDR3 loop spans 15 amino acids. Germline V gene sequence: CDR1 SNHLY, CDR2 FYNNEI. Trimming cost V 6 bases and J 2 bases; bases outside gene matches: 7. CDR3 nucleotide sequence: TGTGCCAGCAGCCCGACTAGCTCCACCTACAATGAGCAGTTCTTC. Translated: CASSPTSSTYNEQFF.

This clonotype came up a few times. V and J are TRBV6-5 and TRBJ2-6; D remains unclear. CDR3 size: 16 residues. Germline V gene lookup returns CDR1 MNHEY and CDR2 SVGAGI. The V end was cut by 3 bases, the J end by 0 bases, with 9 bases between. The CDR3 region is CASSYSESSGANVLTF. The CDR3 DNA reads TGTGCCAGCAGTTATTCAGAAAGCTCTGGGGCCAACGTCCTGACTTTC.

The chain carries TRBV23-1 and TRBJ2-7, with D uncertain. TRBV23-1 counts as an open reading frame of uncertain function. This CDR3 is built from 14 residues. V lost 0 bases and J 3 bases, leaving 9 bases between the germline ends. CDR3 sequence (DNA): TGCGCCAGCAGTCAATCTTTCAGGTTCTACGAGCAGTACTTC. This encodes CASSQSFRFYEQYF.

The chain recombines TRBV28 with TRBJ1-1; weak D call: TRBD1 (6 bases). The CDR3 is 15 amino acids. The V end was cut by 5 bases, the J end by 2 bases, with 15 bases between. Germline assignment: CDR1 MDHEN and CDR2 SYDVKM. CDR3 region: CASSPSMTGNTEAFF. In nucleotides, the CDR3 is TGTGCCAGCAGTCCGTCAATGACAGGAAACACTGAAGCTTTCTTT.